The 27 T cell receptor beta chains listed next were all sequenced from one sample in a study of CD8 T cells in ankylosing spondylitis. TCRdb called the 5' RACE reads again in MiXCR, with one record for every CDR3 protein. The sample records nearly 25,000 distinct CDR3 sequences, about a sixth being singletons. The sequenced sample was blood. These TCRs come from a male donor with ankylosing spondylitis or in good health (not recorded which).

Many counts were recorded for this clonotype. The chain uses TRBV20-1 and TRBJ2-3; perhaps TRBD2 as D (5 bases). There are 15 residues in the CDR3. Trimming left V 4 bases short and J 2 bases short, with 16 bases between. Germline CDR1 reads DFQATT; CDR2 reads SNEGSKA (reference sequence). Written as DNA, the CDR3 is TGCAGTGCTACCCCACTTAGCGTGACCACAGATACGCAGTATTTT. The encoded protein is CSATPLSVTTDTQYF.

The genes are TRBV3-1 and TRBJ1-1; D gene uncertain. From germline, CDR1 is LGHDT and CDR2 YNNKEL (reference sequence). The V end was cut by 4 bases, the J end by 6 bases, with 15 bases between. The CDR3 is made up of 14 amino acids. The CDR3 DNA is TGTGCCAGCAGCCCGTCCTCGCTGGCGGCTGAAGCTTTCTTT. Protein product: CASSPSSLAAEAFF.

This clonotype was picked up a small number of times. The chain joins TRBV11-2 to TRBJ1-4, with a weak D call TRBD1 (5 bases). Germline assignment: CDR1 SGHAT and CDR2 FQNNGV. The V end was cut by 5 bases, the J end by 5 bases, with 21 bases between. This CDR3 is 17 amino acids long. DNA of the CDR3: TGTGCCAGCAGCGCAAGTCCTACCCCAGGGCCCAATGAAAAACTGTTTTTT. Residues: CASSASPTPGPNEKLFF.

The rearrangement links TRBV20-1 to TRBJ2-7; 7 bases line up with TRBD1. J lost 3 bases, V lost 3 bases, and 5 bases had no gene match. Germline CDR1 reads DFQATT; CDR2 reads SNEGSKA (reference sequence). This CDR3 has 13 amino acids. CDR3 bases: TGCAGTGCTAGCGACAGGACAGGCTACGAGCAGTACTTC. It codes for CSASDRTGYEQYF.

CDR3 DNA sequence: TGTGCCAGCAGCATCGCTAGCGGGGGGCACACAGATACGCAGTATTTT. Residues: CASSIASGGHTDTQYF. This chain uses TRBV7-2 with TRBJ2-3; 11 bases line up with TRBD2. CDR1 SGHTA and CDR2 FQGNSA come from the germline V gene. V shed 5 bases and J 2 bases; nucleotides not matched to a gene: 6. There are 16 residues in the CDR3.

This chain uses TRBV28 with TRBJ2-5; D is ambiguous. This CDR3 has 13 residues. CDR1 and CDR2 (germline): MDHEN, SYDVKM. With 5 bases removed from V and 5 bases from J, the gap between germline ends came to 12 bases. The CDR3 is CASSRRIGETQYF. DNA for the CDR3: TGTGCCAGCAGTCGGCGGATCGGTGAGACCCAGTACTTC.

This sequence joins TRBV20-1 and TRBJ2-1, with no clear D. The CDR3 covers 14 residues. Germline V lookup: CDR1 DFQATT, CDR2 SNEGSKA (reference sequence). Between the trimmed V and J ends, which lost 0 bases and 6 bases, there was a span of 12 bases. This chain's CDR3 is CSARDPKGSNEQFF. The CDR3 DNA is TGCAGTGCTAGAGATCCCAAGGGTAGCAATGAGCAGTTCTTC.

The chain uses TRBV29-1 and TRBJ2-1, with D tentatively TRBD2 (5 bases). Germline lookup yields CDR1 SQVTM and CDR2 ANQGSEA. The CDR3 loop spans 11 amino acids. The CDR3 sequence is CAEEGDNEQFF. In DNA form, the CDR3 reads TGCGCGGAGGAAGGCGACAATGAGCAGTTCTTC.

The table lists this clonotype with a few counts. The chain joins TRBV3-1 to TRBJ2-7, with TRBD2 matching 11 bases. V lost 1 base to trimming and J lost 9 bases; unmatched junction nucleotides: 2. This CDR3 region has 13 residues. Germline V gives CDR1 LGHDT, CDR2 YNNKEL (reference sequence). The CDR3 nucleotides are TGTGCCAGCAGCCAAGTTGGACTAGCGGGGCAGTACTTC. Translating gives CASSQVGLAGQYF.

This clonotype was observed at least ten times. The genes are TRBV4-2 and TRBJ2-3; 11 bases match TRBD2. The V gene end was trimmed by 4 bases and the J gene end by 1 base; junction bases not matched to a gene: 4. CDR1 is LGHNA and CDR2 is YNFKEQ in the germline V gene. The CDR3 totals 16 residues. The chain's CDR3 is CASSRETSGGTDTQYF. CDR3 coding DNA: TGTGCCAGCAGCCGGGAGACTAGCGGGGGCACAGATACGCAGTATTTT.

The J gene is TRBJ2-2, the V gene TRBV12-3 or TRBV12-4, with D possibly being TRBD2 (6 bases). The CDR3 is 15 residues long. Trimming left V 4 bases short and J 3 bases short, with 12 bases between. In DNA form, the CDR3 reads TGTGCCAGCAGTTCCGGGGGACTGGACACCGGGGAGCTGTTTTTT. Translated: CASSSGGLDTGELFF.

This clonotype was seen more than once but under ten times. Germline and junction disagree at one end, which may indicate a read error. The chain has TRBV29-1 and TRBJ1-1; perhaps TRBD1 as D (5 bases). The CDR3 totals 15 residues. CDR1 and CDR2 (germline): SQVTM, ANQGSEA. CDR3 amino acids: CSAESARVTNTEAFF. CDR3 DNA: TGCAGCGCTGAAAGTGCCAGGGTAACGAACACTGAAGCTTTCTTT. The whole variable domain, filled in from reference TRBV29-1 and TRBJ1-1, reads SAVISQKPSRDICQRGTSLTIQCQVDSQVTMMFWYRQQPGQSLTLIATANQGSEATYESGFVIDKFPISRPNLTFSTLTVSNMSPEDSSIYLCSAESARVTNTEAFFGQGTRLTVV.

The chain carries TRBV3-1 and TRBJ2-2, with 8 nucleotides matching TRBD2. V shed 5 bases and J 5 bases; nucleotides not matched to a gene: 10. This CDR3 spans 16 amino acids. Germline V gene lookup returns CDR1 LGHDT and CDR2 YNNKEL (reference sequence). CDR3 sequence (DNA): TGTGCCAGCAGCTCCTTCCGCGGGAGGTTAACCGGGGAGCTGTTTTTT. Amino acid sequence: CASSSFRGRLTGELFF.

In this sample, this clonotype turned up a few times. This rearrangement joins TRBV6-1 to TRBJ2-2, with 11 bases identical to TRBD1. CDR3 size: 15 residues. V shed 6 bases and J 4 bases; nucleotides not matched to a gene: 4. Per the germline V gene, CDR1 is MNHNS and CDR2 is SASEGT. CDR3 protein: CASRIGTGGTGELFF. The CDR3 nucleotides read TGTGCCAGCAGGATTGGGACAGGGGGCACCGGGGAGCTGTTTTTT.

A few counts support this clonotype. CDR3 in DNA: TGTGCCAGCGGAGCGGGGGACTACAATGAGCAGTTCTTC. This encodes CASGAGDYNEQFF. The chain joins TRBV7-9 to TRBJ2-1; 8 bases fit TRBD2. V lost 8 bases and J lost 3; bases outside the gene matches: 3. Germline-derived CDR1 and CDR2 are SEHNR and FQNEAQ (reference sequence). The CDR3 consists of 13 residues.

This clonotype occurred a few times. V and J are TRBV12-3 or TRBV12-4 and TRBJ2-2, with a weak D call TRBD2 (5 bases). V shed 0 bases and J shed 5 bases, with 7 bases lying between them. The CDR3 length is 14 residues. CDR3 in DNA: TGTGCCAGCAGTTTAGCGCTAGCAACCGGGGAGCTGTTTTTT. Protein product: CASSLALATGELFF.

This clonotype was seen repeatedly, ten times or more. The chain is built from TRBV5-1 and TRBJ1-1; the D gene is possibly TRBD1 (5 bases). Trimming pared 3 bases from V and 2 bases from J, leaving 14 bases between. CDR1 is SGHRS and CDR2 is YFSETQ in the germline V gene. The CDR3 is made up of 15 amino acids. The CDR3 here is CASSSSGPPNTEAFF. Written as DNA, the CDR3 is TGCGCCAGCAGCTCCTCGGGACCGCCAAACACTGAAGCTTTCTTT.

The V call is TRBV20-1, the J call TRBJ1-4, with D unresolved. CDR1 and CDR2 from the germline V gene are DFQATT and SNEGSKA (reference sequence). This CDR3 region has 14 residues. V dropped 3 bases and J dropped 1 base, with 9 bases sitting between them. CDR3 coding DNA: TGCAGTGCTAGTCGGACCGGAACTAATGAAAAACTGTTTTTT. Amino acids: CSASRTGTNEKLFF.

The chain is built from TRBV5-5 and TRBJ1-5; D call uncertain. The CDR3 is made up of 13 amino acids. CDR1 and CDR2 from the germline V gene are SGHKS and YYEKEE (reference sequence). The V end lost 3 bases, the J end lost 7 bases, and 11 bases lay between the germline ends. This chain's CDR3 is CASSSGESQPQHF. In DNA, the CDR3 is TGTGCCAGCAGCTCGGGAGAGAGCCAGCCCCAGCATTTT.

V is TRBV10-3 and J is TRBJ1-1; 8 bases fit TRBD1. CDR3 length: 14 amino acids. Per the germline V gene, CDR1 is ENHRY and CDR2 is SYGVKD. V was pared by 6 bases and J by 3 bases, with 6 bases of the junction left unmatched. CDR3 sequence: CAISGRQGHTEAFF. The CDR3 bases are TGTGCCATCAGCGGCCGACAGGGGCACACTGAAGCTTTCTTT.

The V and J genes are TRBV3-1 and TRBJ2-4; tentatively, D is TRBD1 (5 bases). The V and J ends lost 2 bases and 7 bases respectively, with 9 bases between them. Germline V gene sequence: CDR1 LGHDT, CDR2 YNNKEL (reference sequence). The CDR3 sequence is 13 residues long. CDR3 amino acids: CASSQQTVNIQYF. The CDR3 coding sequence is TGTGCCAGCAGCCAACAGACAGTGAACATTCAGTACTTC.

This clonotype has only a few counts. V usage is TRBV11-2 and J usage is TRBJ2-5, with D possibly being TRBD1 (6 bases). The ends were cut back, 5 bases at V and 7 bases at J, with 14 bases in the middle. This CDR3 is built from 13 residues. Germline lookup yields CDR1 SGHAT and CDR2 FQNNGV. The CDR3 reads CASSPWTARTQYF. CDR3 DNA sequence: TGTGCCAGCAGCCCTTGGACAGCCCGGACCCAGTACTTC.

This clonotype was observed a few times. The genes are TRBV27 and TRBJ2-3; 8 bases are a match to TRBD1. The CDR3 contains 20 residues. V was pared by 0 bases and J by 5 bases, with 19 bases of the junction left unmatched. CDR1 MNHEY and CDR2 SMNVEV come from the germline V gene (reference sequence). This CDR3 reads CASSLSAWKATGVTGDTQYF. The CDR3 DNA sequence: TGTGCCAGCAGTTTATCGGCCTGGAAGGCGACAGGGGTCACAGGAGATACGCAGTATTTT.

This chain links TRBV28 with TRBJ2-7; D is perhaps TRBD1 or TRBD2 (6 bases each). Trimming took off 5 bases at V and 3 bases at J, with 14 bases between the two ends. Germline V gene lookup returns CDR1 MDHEN and CDR2 SYDVKM. The CDR3 covers 14 residues. The CDR3 DNA reads TGTGCCAGCAGTCCGTCTGGAGGGGGCTACGAGCAGTACTTC. Its translation: CASSPSGGGYEQYF. Full variable domain (remainder filled in from reference TRBV28 and TRBJ2-7): DVKVTQSSRYLVKRTGEKVFLECVQDMDHENMFWYRQDPGLGLRLIYFSYDVKMKEKGDIPEGYSVSREKKERFSLILESASTNQTSMYLCASSPSGGGYEQYFGPGTRLTVT.

This clonotype was counted ten times or more. The CDR3 spells CASSLSQGLGALTYEQYF. In nucleotides, the CDR3 is TGTGCCAGCAGTTTAAGTCAAGGATTGGGGGCCCTAACCTACGAGCAGTACTTC. The chain carries TRBV12-3 or TRBV12-4 and TRBJ2-7; D may be TRBD1 (6 bases). The V end lost 2 bases, the J end lost 2 bases, and 22 bases lay between the germline ends. The CDR3 is 18 residues long.

In its sample, this clonotype is medium-sized (0.01 to 0.1%). The rearrangement uses TRBV29-1 and TRBJ2-1; TRBD2 agrees at 8 bases. Unmatched junction bases numbered 16, after V lost 6 bases and J lost 0 bases. The germline V gene has CDR1 SQVTM and CDR2 ANQGSEA. CDR3 length: 18 amino acids. CDR3 amino acids: CSVPTRGAGWSSYNEQFF. The CDR3 DNA is TGCAGCGTCCCAACGCGGGGGGCGGGGTGGAGCTCCTACAATGAGCAGTTCTTC.

The chain combines TRBV20-1 with TRBJ2-4, with a possible D match to TRBD1 (7 bases). CDR3 size: 15 residues. V was pared by 7 bases and J by 6 bases, with 22 bases between. Germline values: CDR1 DFQATT, CDR2 SNEGSKA (reference sequence). The CDR3 nucleotides read TGCAGTGGTCGTGCGGCAGGGGGGCGCGGAAACATTCAGTACTTC. It codes for CSGRAAGGRGNIQYF.